The 20 T cell receptor beta chains reported below all come from one sample, sequenced in a study of blood T cell repertoires in COVID-19. The assay was immunoSEQ multiplex PCR, and TCRdb's table has in-frame clones only and misses some. The table lists about half a million clones, approximately 83% of them singletons. Sequencing input: peripheral blood. Source of these receptors: a human donor in a cohort sampled during active COVID-19.

The V call is TRBV29-1, the J call TRBJ2-1; TRBD2 aligns across 7 bases. V lost 6 bases to trimming and J lost 3 bases; unmatched junction nucleotides: 8. This CDR3 is built from 14 residues. CDR1 SQVTM and CDR2 ANQGSEA come from the germline V gene. This chain's CDR3 is CSVQQAGNYNEQFF. The CDR3 DNA is TGCAGCGTCCAACAAGCGGGAAACTACAATGAGCAGTTCTTC.

The V and J genes are TRBV10-3 and TRBJ2-2, with unresolved D. This CDR3 has 16 residues. V lost 2 bases to trimming and J lost 0 bases, with 10 bases between them. CDR1 ENHRY and CDR2 SYGVKD come from the germline V gene. The CDR3, as DNA: TGTGCCATCAGTGAGGCTTTGGCACCGAACACCGGGGAGCTGTTTTTT. This codes for CAISEALAPNTGELFF.

The DNA for the CDR3 is TGTGCCAGCAGCCAAGACAGGGACTACGAGCAGTACTTC. This sequence encodes CASSQDRDYEQYF. The V and J genes are TRBV3-1 (or the pseudogene TRBV3-2) and TRBJ2-7; TRBD1 might be the D (5 bases). The germline V gene encodes CDR1 LGHDT and CDR2 YNNKEL (reference sequence). Trimming pared 0 bases from V and 3 bases from J, leaving 6 bases between. The CDR3 is made up of 13 amino acids.

V is TRBV24-1 and J is TRBJ2-5, with TRBD2 matching 9 bases. Per the germline V gene, CDR1 is KGHDR and CDR2 is SFDVKD. The ends lost 4 bases at V and 6 bases at J; junction bases unmatched: 5. This CDR3 has 14 amino acids. CDR3 nucleotides: TGTGCCACCAGTGAGCGGGAGGGCCGACAGACCCAGTACTTC. As protein: CATSEREGRQTQYF.

The genes are TRBV6-2 or TRBV6-3 and TRBJ2-7, with 7 bases aligning to TRBD2. CDR1 and CDR2 from the germline V gene are MNHEY and SVGEGT. J gave up 5 bases and V 3 bases, and 10 bases lay outside the gene matches. This CDR3 is built from 15 residues. CDR3 coding DNA: TGTGCCAGCAGTTATGGAGGGAGGGCCGTCCACGAGCAGTACTTC. This codes for CASSYGGRAVHEQYF.

V gene TRBV30 combines with J gene TRBJ1-6, with 8 bases matching TRBD1. Germline CDR1 is GTSNPN and CDR2 is SVGIG (reference sequence). This CDR3 spans 13 amino acids. V shed 3 bases, J shed 8 bases, and the junction held 3 bases outside the gene matches. DNA of the CDR3: TGTGCCTGGAGAGTGACAGGGGATTCACCCCTCCACTTT. Protein: CAWRVTGDSPLHF.

The rearrangement joins TRBV5-4 to TRBJ1-3; D possibly corresponds to TRBD1 (6 bases). From germline, CDR1 is SGHNT and CDR2 YYREEE (reference sequence). Trimming cost V 0 bases and J 0 bases, with 13 bases left between them. CDR3 size: 17 residues. The CDR3 sequence is CASSLAPGQFSGNTIYF. The CDR3 DNA reads TGTGCCAGCAGCTTGGCCCCCGGACAGTTCTCTGGAAACACCATATATTTT. Together with reference TRBV5-4 and TRBJ1-3, the CDR3 gives the full variable domain: ETGVTQSPTHLIKTRGQQVTLRCSSQSGHNTVSWYQQALGQGPQFIFQYYREEENGRGNFPPRFSGLQFPNYSSELNVNALELDDSALYLCASSLAPGQFSGNTIYFGEGSWLTVV.

The J gene is TRBJ1-2, the V gene TRBV7-2; weak D call: TRBD1 (5 bases). Trimming took off 5 bases at V and 3 bases at J, with 13 bases between the two ends. The CDR3 sequence is 14 residues long. Germline lookup yields CDR1 SGHTA and CDR2 FQGNSA. The CDR3 nucleotides read TGTGCCAGCAGCCCCCGGAGCAGGGACTATGGCTACACCTTC. The encoded protein is CASSPRSRDYGYTF.

Details on this clone: The sample has other DNA sequences that encode this CDR3 too. This sequence joins TRBV9 and TRBJ2-3, with 9 nucleotides matching TRBD2. Germline assignment: CDR1 SGDLS and CDR2 YYNGEE. J gave up 2 bases and V 0 bases, and 7 bases lay outside the gene matches. The CDR3 spans 17 residues. The CDR3 DNA reads as TGTGCCAGCAGCGTAGGATTGGCGGGAGGGTACACAGATACGCAGTATTTT. Its translation is CASSVGLAGGYTDTQYF. The whole variable domain, remainder taken from reference TRBV9 and TRBJ2-3, is DSGVTQTPKHLITATGQRVTLRCSPRSGDLSVYWYQQSLDQGLQFLIQYYNGEERAKGNILERFSAQQFPDLHSELNLSSLELGDSALYFCASSVGLAGGYTDTQYFGPGTRLTVL.

V gene TRBV10-1 combines with J gene TRBJ2-1; TRBD2 matches 10 bases. The CDR3 spans 16 residues. Germline V gene data show CDR1 as WNHNN and CDR2 as SYGVQD (reference sequence). V was pared by 0 bases and J by 8 bases, with 7 bases of the junction left unmatched. The chain's CDR3 is CASSESTQAGGDEQFF. CDR3 coding DNA: TGCGCCAGCAGTGAGTCGACTCAAGCGGGAGGGGATGAGCAGTTCTTC.

The rearrangement uses TRBV7-8 and TRBJ2-5; D gene unclear. Per the germline V gene, CDR1 is SGHVS and CDR2 is FQNEAQ. Between the trimmed V and J ends, which lost 0 bases and 5 bases, there was a span of 10 bases. CDR3 length: 14 residues. CDR3 region: CASSLAPAVETQYF. The CDR3 region has the DNA TGTGCCAGCAGCTTAGCCCCTGCGGTGGAGACCCAGTACTTC. The full variable domain, completed using reference TRBV7-8 and TRBJ2-5, is GAGVSQSPRYKVAKRGQDVALRCDPISGHVSLFWYQQALGQGPEFLTYFQNEAQLDKSGLPSDRFFAERPEGSVSTLKIQRTQQEDSAVYLCASSLAPAVETQYFGPGTRLLVL.

The chain recombines TRBV19 with TRBJ2-3, with a weak D call TRBD2 (6 bases). CDR3 size: 16 residues. The germline CDR1 and CDR2 sequences are LNHDA and SQIVND (reference sequence). Trimming removed 5 bases at V and 5 bases at J, with 20 bases between. CDR3 region: CASSAVSRHGGDTQYF. As DNA, the CDR3 is TGTGCCAGTAGTGCGGTATCCCGGCACGGGGGAGATACGCAGTATTTT.

The V and J genes are TRBV7-2 and TRBJ1-1; D might be TRBD1 (5 bases). The V end was cut by 3 bases, the J end by 3 bases, with 8 bases between. The CDR3 consists of 13 residues. CDR1 is SGHTA and CDR2 is FQGNSA in the germline V gene. The CDR3 reads CASSFSRDTEAFF. As DNA, the CDR3 is TGTGCCAGCAGCTTTTCCAGGGACACTGAAGCTTTCTTT.

The chain links TRBV6-5 to TRBJ1-2, with 9 bases identical to TRBD1. The ends lost 2 bases at V and 3 bases at J; junction bases unmatched: 4. Germline V gene sequence: CDR1 MNHEY, CDR2 SVGAGI. The CDR3 extends over 15 amino acids. The CDR3 reads CASSYKDRGHYGYTF. The CDR3 nucleotides are TGTGCCAGCAGTTACAAGGACAGGGGCCACTATGGCTACACCTTC.

The CDR3 loop reads CASSTGMNTEAFF. The CDR3 coding sequence is TGTGCCAGCAGCACAGGGATGAACACTGAAGCTTTCTTT. The chain uses TRBV14 and TRBJ1-1, with a weak D call TRBD1 (6 bases). V was trimmed by 5 bases and J by 0 bases, leaving 7 bases between them. Germline-derived CDR1 and CDR2 are SGHDN and FVKESK. There are 13 residues in the CDR3.

The chain carries TRBV28 and TRBJ2-1, with 13 bases aligning to TRBD2. V shed 4 bases and J 4 bases; nucleotides not matched to a gene: 7. This CDR3 has 17 amino acids. In germline, CDR1 is MDHEN, CDR2 SYDVKM. This CDR3 reads CASSSELAGGTYNEQFF. Here the CDR3 DNA reads TGTGCCAGCAGTTCGGAACTAGCGGGAGGGACTTACAATGAGCAGTTCTTC.

The genes are TRBV28 and TRBJ2-1; the D gene is possibly TRBD1 (5 bases). V was cut by 1 base and J by 8 bases, with 6 bases left in between. The CDR3 is 12 residues long. Germline CDR1 MDHEN, CDR2 SYDVKM. CDR3: CASSLSGYEQFF. CDR3 bases: TGTGCCAGCAGTTTATCAGGGTATGAGCAGTTCTTC.

The rearrangement joins TRBV25-1 to TRBJ2-3, with 9 bases that match TRBD2. The germline gives CDR1 MGHDK, CDR2 SYGVNS. The CDR3 covers 14 residues. Trimming at V came to 2 bases and at J to 7 bases, leaving 4 bases not matched to a gene. In DNA, the CDR3 is TGTGCCAGCAGTGAAGTTCCTAGCGGGAATACGCAGTATTTT. Translating it yields CASSEVPSGNTQYF.

V and J are TRBV25-1 and TRBJ2-3, with D possibly matching TRBD1 (6 bases). Germline CDR1 is MGHDK and CDR2 is SYGVNS. The CDR3 contains 15 residues. The V end lost 6 bases, the J end lost 0 bases, and 13 bases lay between the germline ends. In DNA, the CDR3 is TGTGCCAGCAGGGGACACTTTACTAGCACAGATACGCAGTATTTT. It yields the protein CASRGHFTSTDTQYF.

This clone was found a few times. This chain links TRBV10-1 with TRBJ2-2, with TRBD2 identical over 7 bases. The V gene end was trimmed by 5 bases and the J gene end by 1 base; junction bases not matched to a gene: 4. Per germline, CDR1 WNHNN and CDR2 SYGVQD (reference sequence). The CDR3 contains 15 residues. DNA of the CDR3: TGCGCCAGCAGTCGGCTAGCGGAGAACACCGGGGAGCTGTTTTTT. Its translation is CASSRLAENTGELFF.